These 9 T cell receptor beta chains were all obtained from the same sample, sequenced in a study of cytomegalovirus exposure and HLA in healthy donors. PCR amplification relied on 60 Vbeta primers (plus 13 Jbeta primers). This table comes from immunoSEQ multiplex PCR, and its TCRdb copy is limited to in-frame clones, with some not included. The repertoire holds approximately 150,000 clones, with approximately 71% as singletons. Sequencing input: PBMCs. These receptors were obtained from a man aged 45-60 years in good health and CMV-seronegative.

The V and J genes are TRBV19 and TRBJ2-2; TRBD1 aligns across 9 bases. Germline V CDR1 and CDR2: LNHDA, SQIVND (reference sequence). With V trimmed by 3 bases and J by 3 bases, 5 bases remained unmatched. The CDR3 spans 16 residues. The CDR3 region has the DNA TGTGCCAGTAGTATGGGGAACAGGGGGCACACCGGGGAGCTGTTTTTT. Protein sequence: CASSMGNRGHTGELFF.

This clone was recorded a few times. The chain joins TRBV9 to TRBJ1-1; tentative D call: TRBD1 (5 bases). The CDR3 has 14 amino acids. With 1 base removed from V and 4 bases from J, the gap between germline ends came to 11 bases. CDR1 is SGDLS, CDR2 YYNGEE, per germline. DNA for the CDR3: TGTGCCAGCAGCGTATGGGGGGAGGTCACTGAAGCTTTCTTT. The encoded protein is CASSVWGEVTEAFF.

J is TRBJ2-7 and V is TRBV7-3; D is perhaps TRBD1 (7 bases). This CDR3 is built from 14 residues. The V gene's germline CDR1 is SGHTA and CDR2 FQGTGA. V dropped 4 bases and J dropped 7 bases, with 17 bases sitting between them. CDR3 sequence reads: CASSSQGGWGEQYF. Written as DNA, the CDR3 is TGTGCCAGCAGCTCCCAGGGGGGATGGGGGGAGCAGTACTTC.

CDR3 protein: CASSSTPTGPPYEQYF. The CDR3 nucleotides are TGCGCCAGCAGCTCGACTCCGACAGGACCCCCCTACGAGCAGTACTTC. The rearrangement uses TRBV5-1 and TRBJ2-7; possible D gene TRBD1, 6 bases. CDR1 SGHRS and CDR2 YFSETQ come from the germline V gene. The CDR3 spans 16 residues. Trimming cost V 3 bases and J 2 bases, with 18 bases left between them.

This clone was detected only a few times. This chain uses TRBV5-5 with TRBJ1-1; tentative D call: TRBD1 (5 bases). The germline V gene encodes CDR1 SGHKS and CDR2 YYEKEE (reference sequence). The V end lost 0 bases, the J end lost 6 bases, and 12 bases lay between the germline ends. This CDR3 is built from 14 residues. In DNA, the CDR3 is TGTGCCAGCAGCTTGGGCGGGGCGAGGGCTGAAGCTTTCTTT. Translated: CASSLGGARAEAFF.

V and J are TRBV5-1 and TRBJ2-1; TRBD1 aligns across 10 bases. Germline-derived CDR1 and CDR2 are SGHRS and YFSETQ. The CDR3 runs 15 residues. Trimming at V came to 2 bases and at J to 7 bases, leaving 6 bases not matched to a gene. The CDR3 spells CASSFGDRGRNEQFF. In DNA form, the CDR3 reads TGCGCCAGCAGCTTTGGGGACAGGGGAAGGAATGAGCAGTTCTTC.

This chain links TRBV6-1 with TRBJ1-2; D not certain. CDR3 length: 12 amino acids. CDR1 is MNHNS, CDR2 SASEGT, per germline. V was clipped by 1 base and J by 5 bases, with 5 bases between them. This CDR3 reads CASSEGLYGYTF. Written as DNA, the CDR3 is TGTGCCAGCAGTGAAGGACTGTATGGCTACACCTTC.

J is TRBJ1-6 and V is TRBV28; D is perhaps TRBD1 (6 bases). Trimming stripped 2 bases from V and 0 bases from J, with 8 bases between. The CDR3 length is 16 residues. Germline CDR1 reads MDHEN; CDR2 reads SYDVKM. The CDR3 sequence is CASSLAGASYNSPLHF. The CDR3, as DNA: TGTGCCAGCAGTTTAGCGGGGGCCTCCTATAATTCACCCCTCCACTTT.

J is TRBJ2-7 and V is TRBV25-1; TRBD1 matches at 8 bases. The CDR3 totals 15 residues. In germline, CDR1 is MGHDK, CDR2 SYGVNS. The junction had 7 bases not matched to a gene; V was cut back by 2 bases and J by 4 bases. The CDR3 bases are TGTGCCAGCAGTGAAGTAGGGACAGGCACATACGAGCAGTACTTC. Its translation is CASSEVGTGTYEQYF.